This T cell receptor beta chain appears in the sequencing data of a study of T cells in Graves' hyperthyroidism and ophthalmopathy. Overall study: Blood from the periphery was taken at initial diagnosis, before any treatment.

Trimming shortened V by 5 bases and J by 6 bases, and 10 bases separated the two germline ends. The CDR3 covers 12 residues. From germline, CDR1 is SNHLY and CDR2 FYNNEI. This clonotype was seen many times. RNA transcripts yielded amplified TCR beta CDR3 regions. A set of HTBI primers served as the primers for a first-round RT-PCR of the TCR CDR3. TCRdb re-analysed the multiplex PCR reads in MiXCR, keeping a single row per CDR3 protein. This table holds about 530,000 distinct CDR3 sequences, about a sixth found once. This sequence originates from a woman younger than 35 with Graves' ophthalmopathy. Input material: blood. The chain employs TRBV2 and TRBJ1-1; D is unclear. This CDR3 is CASSSSRAEAFF. The CDR3 nucleotides are TGTGCCAGCAGTTCAAGTCGAGCTGAAGCTTTCTTT.